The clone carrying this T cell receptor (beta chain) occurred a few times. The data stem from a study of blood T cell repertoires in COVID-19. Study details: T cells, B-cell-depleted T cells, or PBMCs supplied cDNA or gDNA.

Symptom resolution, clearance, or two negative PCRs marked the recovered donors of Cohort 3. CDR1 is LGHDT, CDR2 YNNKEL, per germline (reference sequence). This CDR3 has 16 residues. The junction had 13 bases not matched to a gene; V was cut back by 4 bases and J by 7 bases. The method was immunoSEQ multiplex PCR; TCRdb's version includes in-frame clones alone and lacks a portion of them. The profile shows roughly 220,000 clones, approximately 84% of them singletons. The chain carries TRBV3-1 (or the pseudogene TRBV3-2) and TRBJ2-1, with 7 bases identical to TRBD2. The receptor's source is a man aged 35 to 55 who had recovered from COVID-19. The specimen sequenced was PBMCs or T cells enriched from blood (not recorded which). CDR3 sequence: CASSPGLGGGYNEQFF. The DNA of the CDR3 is TGTGCCAGCAGCCCCGGTCTGGGGGGGGGTTATAATGAGCAGTTCTTC.